Each of the 24 T cell receptor beta chains below was sequenced from the same sample in a study of CXCR3-negative and CXCR3-positive naive CD8 T cells. 5' RACE that incorporated UMI labels was used to prepare the TRB cDNA libraries. TCRdb reworked the 5' RACE reads into one entry per CDR3 protein, no DNA. The listing contains 70,000 to 100,000 distinct CDR3 sequences. Source material: naive CXCR3- CD8+ T cells from blood. Specified subset: CD45RO-CCR7+CD27+CD95- naive CD8+ T cells lacking CXCR3 (TNR3-). These TCRs come from a human donor in good health. Some clones in this sample may be carry-over from other donors' samples.

The chain combines TRBV28 with TRBJ2-3; TCRdb lists TRBD2, though no DNA is available to test this call. This CDR3 is built from 20 residues. CDR1 is MDHEN, CDR2 SYDVKM, per germline. The CDR3 spells CASSLGLAGGTAIGTDTQYF.

The chain uses TRBV5-1 and TRBJ2-1; the D call from TCRdb, TRBD1, cannot be confirmed without DNA. The CDR3 extends over 14 amino acids. Germline assignment: CDR1 SGHRS and CDR2 YFSETQ. CDR3 residues: CASSLYREGNEQFF.

The J gene is TRBJ1-6, the V gene TRBV14; the D call of TRBD1 rests on TCRdb alone, since no DNA is present to check it. CDR1 and CDR2 (germline): SGHDN, FVKESK. The CDR3 extends over 16 amino acids. CDR3 protein: CASSHRTGGLNSPLHF.

The V and J genes are TRBV29-1 and TRBJ2-7; TCRdb indicates TRBD1, and absent DNA this call remains unverified. From germline, CDR1 is SQVTM and CDR2 ANQGSEA. The CDR3 loop spans 14 amino acids. CDR3 protein: CSAGGTGGRDEQYF.

V usage is TRBV21-1 and J usage is TRBJ1-1. TRBV21-1 is deemed a pseudogene. The CDR3 is made up of 13 amino acids. CDR3 loop: CARGSKGNTEAFF.

The chain combines TRBV7-6 with TRBJ2-7; there is no DNA to check the TCRdb D call of TRBD2. The V gene's germline CDR1 is SGHVS and CDR2 FNYEAQ. The CDR3 covers 15 residues. The CDR3: CASSLSDANGREQYF.

V and J are TRBV28 and TRBJ2-7; TCRdb's assignment of TRBD1 cannot be checked, as there is no DNA. The CDR3 length is 14 residues. Germline CDR1 reads MDHEN; CDR2 reads SYDVKM. CDR3: CASSWDNRPYEQYF.

CDR3: CASSLGQIDTQYF. The genes are TRBV7-2 and TRBJ2-3. This CDR3 has 13 amino acids. Germline assignment: CDR1 SGHTA and CDR2 FQGNSA. The complete variable domain, with remaining parts taken from reference TRBV7-2 and TRBJ2-3, reads GAGVSQSPSNKVTEKGKDVELRCDPISGHTALYWYRQSLGQGLEFLIYFQGNSAPDKSGLPSDRFSAERTGGSVSTLTIQRTQQEDSAVYLCASSLGQIDTQYFGPGTRLTVL.

This chain uses TRBV11-2 with TRBJ1-1. CDR1 and CDR2 (germline): SGHAT, FQNNGV. This CDR3 region has 15 residues. CDR3 loop: CASSAADHGYTEAFF.

The chain uses TRBV5-1 and TRBJ2-1; TCRdb picks TRBD2, but there is no DNA to check that call. Germline V CDR1 and CDR2: SGHRS, YFSETQ. This CDR3 is built from 15 residues. The CDR3 reads CASSLRGDYLHEQFF.

The chain recombines TRBV7-2 with TRBJ2-3; the D call of TRBD2 rests on TCRdb alone, since no DNA is present to check it. From germline, CDR1 is SGHTA and CDR2 FQGNSA. The CDR3 is 19 residues long. The CDR3 spells CASSLDLLAGGTSTDTQYF.

The V and J genes are TRBV11-2 and TRBJ2-1; the TRBD1 assignment by TCRdb is unverifiable without DNA. CDR3 length: 15 residues. Germline V gene sequence: CDR1 SGHAT, CDR2 FQNNGV. CDR3 protein: CASSARAFSYNEQFF. Full variable domain (rest looked up from reference TRBV11-2 and TRBJ2-1): EAGVAQSPRYKIIEKRQSVAFWCNPISGHATLYWYQQILGQGPKLLIQFQNNGVVDDSQLPKDRFSAERLKGVDSTLKIQPAKLEDSAVYLCASSARAFSYNEQFFGPGTRLTVL.

The chain employs TRBV11-2 and TRBJ2-3; TCRdb picks TRBD2, but there is no DNA to check that call. The CDR3 has 16 residues. Germline V gives CDR1 SGHAT, CDR2 FQNNGV. CDR3 amino acids: CASSQPLAGYTDTQYF.

The chain links TRBV29-1 to TRBJ1-2; TCRdb returns TRBD1, unconfirmable since there is no DNA. Germline V gene lookup returns CDR1 SQVTM and CDR2 ANQGSEA. The CDR3 is made up of 13 amino acids. The CDR3 sequence is CSVGPQGFYGYTF.

The rearrangement joins TRBV5-1 to TRBJ2-5; lacking DNA, the TRBD2 call made by TCRdb goes unchecked. The germline V gene has CDR1 SGHRS and CDR2 YFSETQ. The CDR3 spans 13 residues. This CDR3 is CAIRERGGETQYF.

The V call is TRBV12-3 or TRBV12-4, the J call TRBJ2-5; TCRdb calls TRBD1, which cannot be checked without DNA. This CDR3 is 15 amino acids long. CDR3 in amino acids: CASSSGAAPQETQYF.

The chain joins TRBV5-1 to TRBJ2-7; the TRBD1 assignment by TCRdb is unverifiable without DNA. CDR3 length: 12 residues. The germline V gene has CDR1 SGHRS and CDR2 YFSETQ. The CDR3 region is CASRGGSYEQYF.

This CDR3 is CASSWGVNEQYF. The chain recombines TRBV5-6 with TRBJ2-7. This CDR3 is built from 12 residues. Germline CDR1 reads SGHDT; CDR2 reads YYEEEE.

This chain links TRBV27 with TRBJ1-2; checking the TCRdb D call of TRBD1 is not possible without DNA. The length of the CDR3 is 14 residues. Germline V gene lookup returns CDR1 MNHEY and CDR2 SMNVEV (reference sequence). CDR3 protein: CASSLGDSDYGYTF.

J is TRBJ1-1 and V is TRBV7-9. Germline values: CDR1 SEHNR, CDR2 FQNEAQ (reference sequence). The CDR3 is 15 residues long. CDR3 loop: CASSTKWEQNTEAFF.

The chain has TRBV13 and TRBJ2-3; the D call from TCRdb, TRBD1, cannot be confirmed without DNA. CDR3 length: 13 amino acids. Per germline, CDR1 PRHDT and CDR2 FYEKMQ (reference sequence). CDR3 protein: CASSLGDVHTQYF.

V is TRBV29-1 and J is TRBJ1-2; TCRdb proposes TRBD1, but this gene call is untestable without DNA. The CDR3 sequence is 11 residues long. CDR1 SQVTM and CDR2 ANQGSEA come from the germline V gene. The CDR3 sequence is CSVGTGEGYTF.

The gene calls are TRBV12-3 or TRBV12-4 and TRBJ2-7; TCRdb's D call, TRBD1, is unchecked because there is no DNA. The CDR3 totals 15 residues. The CDR3 sequence: CASSSTGTGFGEQYF.

The chain links TRBV29-1 to TRBJ2-2; TCRdb selects TRBD1, and the lack of DNA leaves this call unchecked. This CDR3 region has 15 residues. Germline assignment: CDR1 SQVTM and CDR2 ANQGSEA. The CDR3 loop reads CSVEDPTGEGGELFF.